The rows below give T cell receptor beta chains drawn from one sample of a study of blood T cell repertoires in COVID-19. The method was immunoSEQ multiplex PCR; TCRdb's version includes in-frame clones alone and lacks a portion of them. The sample carries approximately 59,000 clones, roughly 81% recorded once. What was sequenced was peripheral blood. The receptors were sampled from a man aged 80 or over with acute or convalescent COVID-19. Each CDR3 is given with its conserved first and last residue. D genes are given only for firm matches. Size is stated for part of the rows, as once, few or many counts, or as a class when the clone is expanded.

TRBJ1-2	.	.	TRBV7-2	TGTGCCAGCAGCTTATTTGGCGGCTACACCTTC	CASSLFGGYTF
TRBJ1-2	.	TRBD1	TRBV7-8	TGTGCCAGCAGCCTCCGGACAGGGGACTATGGCTACACCTTC	CASSLRTGDYGYTF
TRBJ2-7	.	TRBD1	TRBV19	TGTGCCAGTAGTATTGGACAGGGGAACTACGAGCAGTACTTC	CASSIGQGNYEQYF
TRBJ1-2	.	.	TRBV5-4	TGTGCCAGCAGCTTTGGGCAGGGTCGGGATGGCTACACCTTC	CASSFGQGRDGYTF
TRBJ2-1	.	TRBD1	TRBV19	TGTGCCAGTAGTAGTCCGAGGAGGGACAGGGTAGGGGAGCAGTTCTTC	CASSSPRRDRVGEQFF
TRBJ2-1	.	TRBD2	TRBV19	TGTGCCAGTGCACTTAGCGGGAAGGATGAGCAGTTCTTC	CASALSGKDEQFF
TRBJ2-3	.	.	TRBV7-9	TGTGCCAGCAGCTTACCAGGGACAGATACGCAGTATTTT	CASSLPGTDTQYF
TRBJ1-1	.	.	TRBV6-5	TGTGCCAGCAGCAGCGGTTATGGTGACACTGAAGCTTTCTTT	CASSSGYGDTEAFF
TRBJ2-4	.	.	TRBV27	TGTGCCAGCAGCCCTAGGGGGTTGAAAAACATTCAGTACTTC	CASSPRGLKNIQYF
TRBJ2-7	.	.	TRBV6-6	TGTGCCAGCAGGCGCGACAGTGAGCAGTACTTC	CASRRDSEQYF
TRBJ2-7	.	TRBD2	TRBV6-5	TGTGCCAGCACCCCGCGGGGGGGGCAAGGCGAGCAGTACTTC	CASTPRGGQGEQYF
TRBJ1-2	.	TRBD1	TRBV13	TGTGCCAGCAGCTTTAGGGAGGTAACAGGGGACTATGGCTACACCTTC	CASSFREVTGDYGYTF
TRBJ2-7	.	TRBD1	TRBV7-8	TGTGCCAGCAGCTATCTGACAGGACAGGATAGCCACGAGCAGTACTTC	CASSYLTGQDSHEQYF
TRBJ2-3	.	TRBD2	TRBV9	TGTGCCAGCAGCAAGACTAGCGGGGATCGAGATACGCAGTATTTT	CASSKTSGDRDTQYF
TRBJ2-7	once	TRBD2	TRBV19	TGTGCCAGTAGTATCGGACTAGCGGGAGTTAGAGGCGAGCAGTACTTC	CASSIGLAGVRGEQYF
TRBJ1-3	.	TRBD1	TRBV19	TGTGCCAGTAGTCTCGGACAGGGCCCCCACTCTGGAAACACCATATATTTT	CASSLGQGPHSGNTIYF
TRBJ2-3	once	.	TRBV19	TGTGCCACCGGGAGAGGCCCTTCCCTTAGCACAGATACGCAGTATTTT	CATGRGPSLSTDTQYF
TRBJ1-4	.	.	TRBV6-5	TGTGCCAGCGCGGTTGGAGGGAATGATGAAAAACTGTTTTTT	CASAVGGNDEKLFF
TRBJ1-2	.	TRBD1	TRBV6-5	TGTGCCAGCAGTTCGACGACAGGGAAGGACTATGGCTACACCTTC	CASSSTTGKDYGYTF
TRBJ2-5	.	TRBD1	TRBV30	TGTGCCTGGGCTACAGGGGGTGGAGAGACCCAGTACTTC	CAWATGGGETQYF
TRBJ2-5	.	TRBD2	TRBV7-9	TGTGCCAGCAGCCCAATAGCGGGAGAGGCGGAAGAGACCCAGTACTTC	CASSPIAGEAEETQYF
TRBJ2-3	.	TRBD2	TRBV5-4	TGTGCCAGCAGCTCCAGAAGGCGGGGGGGCGGAGATACGCAGTATTTT	CASSSRRRGGGDTQYF
TRBJ2-5	.	TRBD1	TRBV18	TGTGCCAGCTCACCGGACAGGGAAGAGACCCAGTACTTC	CASSPDREETQYF
TRBJ1-2	.	.	TRBV24-1	TGTGCCACCAGTGACCCCGCCCGGGGTCTAGGTGGCTACACCTTC	CATSDPARGLGGYTF
TRBJ2-1	.	.	TRBV27	TGTGCCAGCAGTTTATCCCCCCTCCTCTACCACAATGAGCAGTTCTTC	CASSLSPLLYHNEQFF
TRBJ2-7	.	TRBD2	TRBV28	TGTGCCAGCAGGGCTCCGAGACTAGCGGGGAACTACGAGCAGTACTTC	CASRAPRLAGNYEQYF
TRBJ1-6	.	.	TRBV19	TGTGCCAGTAGTCTTCCGGGGGGTTCGGGCCGTGATTCACCCCTCCACTTT	CASSLPGGSGRDSPLHF
TRBJ1-2	.	TRBD1	TRBV6-6	TGTGCCACAGGGACAGGGAATATATTGAGCTACACCTTC	CATGTGNILSYTF
TRBJ1-1	few	.	TRBV5-5	TGTGCCAGCAGCCCCGAGGAGGTAGCTTTCTTT	CASSPEEVAFF
TRBJ2-1	few	TRBD1	TRBV18	TGTGCCAGCTCACCAGCGACAGGGTTGGGCAATGAGCAGTTCTTC	CASSPATGLGNEQFF
TRBJ1-1	.	.	TRBV24-1	TGTGCCACCAGTGATGGAGGGAAGACTGAAGCTTTCTTT	CATSDGGKTEAFF
TRBJ2-5	.	TRBD2	TRBV27	TGTGCCAGTCGAGCGGGAGGGCCACGAGAGACCCAGTACTTC	CASRAGGPRETQYF
TRBJ1-1	.	.	TRBV10-3	TGTGCCATCAGTGGGACACCGGGTGAAGCTTTCTTT	CAISGTPGEAFF
TRBJ2-3	.	.	TRBV7-8	TGTGCCAGCAGCTTGGCAAGGGGGACTACGCAGTATTTT	CASSLARGTTQYF
TRBJ2-1	.	.	TRBV11-2	TGTGCCAGCAGCTTAGATCGAGGGTTCTCCTACAATGAGCAGTTCTTC	CASSLDRGFSYNEQFF
TRBJ1-1	.	TRBD1	TRBV3-1/TRBV3-2	TGTGCCAGCAGTCCAACAGGGGGGGGTGCTTTCTTT	CASSPTGGGAFF
TRBJ2-3	.	TRBD2	TRBV11-3	TGTGCCAGCAGCTTAGCCGGGGGGGTAGGAGATACGCAGTATTTT	CASSLAGGVGDTQYF